A selection of T cell receptor beta chains follows, all from one sample in a study of beta chain features in type 1 diabetes. Some clones are missing from TCRdb's copy, which holds only in-frame ones; the method was immunoSEQ multiplex PCR. The sample lists fewer than 300,000 clones; just over 20% were seen once. Sequenced input: naive CD4+ T cells from blood. Every receptor here comes from a woman aged 40 to 50 with type 1 diabetes. The CDR3 runs from the conserved cysteine through the conserved F or W. A D gene is named only where the DNA matches it firmly. Where a row states a size, it is once, few, many or the class of an expanded clone; other rows omit it.

TRBD2 TRBJ2-2 TRBV9 NA CASSAQTSGGNTGELFF TGTGCCAGCAGCGCCCAGACTAGCGGGGGAAACACCGGGGAGCTGTTTTTT
TRBD2 TRBJ2-7 TRBV30 few CAWIGAGAHEQYF TGTGCCTGGATCGGAGCGGGAGCCCACGAGCAGTACTTC
TRBD1 TRBJ2-7 TRBV7-2 NA CASSFQTGTYEQYF TGTGCCAGCAGCTTTCAGACAGGGACATACGAGCAGTACTTC
TRBD1 TRBJ1-2 TRBV29-1 few CSAGQGKNYGYTF TGCAGCGCTGGACAGGGAAAGAACTATGGCTACACCTTC
NA TRBJ2-4 TRBV12-5 NA CASGARQENIQYF TGTGCTAGTGGTGCACGACAGGAAAACATTCAGTACTTC
NA TRBJ2-6 TRBV7-6 NA CASSLTSSGANVLTF TGTGCCAGCAGCTTAACAAGCTCTGGGGCCAACGTCCTGACTTTC
TRBD1 TRBJ1-1 TRBV18 few CASSRLDRGRTEAFF TGTGCCAGCTCACGCCTGGACAGGGGGAGGACTGAAGCTTTCTTT
TRBD1 TRBJ2-5 TRBV30 NA CAWSEDRGETQYF TGTGCCTGGAGTGAGGACAGGGGTGAGACCCAGTACTTC
NA TRBJ1-1 TRBV19 NA CASSISGVGTEAFF TGTGCCAGTAGTATCTCCGGGGTGGGCACTGAAGCTTTCTTT
NA TRBJ1-2 TRBV28 few CASSSGGYGYTF TGTGCCAGCAGCTCGGGGGGCTATGGCTACACCTTC
TRBD1 TRBJ1-2 TRBV5-4 few CASSMESGGRNGYTF TGTGCCAGCAGCATGGAATCAGGGGGCCGGAATGGCTACACCTTC
TRBD1 TRBJ2-5 TRBV19 few CASTPGGETQYF TGTGCCAGTACCCCAGGGGGAGAGACCCAGTACTTC
NA TRBJ2-3 TRBV13 NA CASRHDTDTQYF TGTGCCAGCAGACATGACACAGATACGCAGTATTTT
TRBD2 TRBJ2-7 TRBV5-1 few CASRLAETYEQYF TGCGCCAGCAGACTAGCGGAGACCTACGAGCAGTACTTC
TRBD1 TRBJ2-5 TRBV30 NA CAWSPTGGEQYF TGTGCCTGGAGTCCGACAGGGGGAGAGCAGTACTTC
NA TRBJ2-3 TRBV7-2 once CASSLDWATDTQYF TGTGCCAGCAGCTTAGATTGGGCCACAGATACGCAGTATTTT
NA TRBJ2-5 TRBV30 NA CAWAQGSQETQYF TGTGCCTGGGCACAGGGATCCCAAGAGACCCAGTACTTC
NA TRBJ1-1 TRBV10-3 NA CAMRTPPRTEAFF TGTGCCATGCGGACTCCCCCGAGGACTGAAGCTTTCTTT
NA TRBJ1-5 TRBV5-1 few CASSRGPESNQPQHF TGCGCCAGCAGCCGCGGGCCCGAGAGCAATCAGCCCCAGCATTTT
TRBD1 TRBJ1-4 TRBV7-2 NA CASSVDRGREKLFF TGTGCCAGCAGCGTTGACAGGGGGCGGGAAAAACTGTTTTTT
TRBD1 TRBJ2-7 TRBV5-1 few CASSLKGTGRTEQYF TGCGCCAGCAGCTTAAAGGGGACAGGCCGTACCGAGCAGTACTTC
TRBD2 TRBJ2-7 TRBV5-1 few CASSFLRGEGYEQYF TGCGCCAGCAGCTTCCTACGGGGGGAAGGCTACGAGCAGTACTTC
NA TRBJ1-4 TRBV5-4 NA CASSLRREAEKLFF TGTGCCAGCAGCTTGAGGAGAGAGGCTGAAAAACTGTTTTTT
TRBD1 TRBJ1-5 TRBV19 few CASSPQGSKRNQPQHF TGTGCCAGTAGCCCACAGGGGAGTAAACGCAATCAGCCCCAGCATTTT
NA TRBJ1-2 TRBV15 NA CATSRNPDNPGYTF TGTGCCACCAGCAGGAACCCTGACAATCCTGGCTACACCTTC
TRBD1 TRBJ2-2 TRBV9 few CASTQGTDGELFF TGTGCCAGCACACAGGGGACGGACGGGGAGCTGTTTTTT